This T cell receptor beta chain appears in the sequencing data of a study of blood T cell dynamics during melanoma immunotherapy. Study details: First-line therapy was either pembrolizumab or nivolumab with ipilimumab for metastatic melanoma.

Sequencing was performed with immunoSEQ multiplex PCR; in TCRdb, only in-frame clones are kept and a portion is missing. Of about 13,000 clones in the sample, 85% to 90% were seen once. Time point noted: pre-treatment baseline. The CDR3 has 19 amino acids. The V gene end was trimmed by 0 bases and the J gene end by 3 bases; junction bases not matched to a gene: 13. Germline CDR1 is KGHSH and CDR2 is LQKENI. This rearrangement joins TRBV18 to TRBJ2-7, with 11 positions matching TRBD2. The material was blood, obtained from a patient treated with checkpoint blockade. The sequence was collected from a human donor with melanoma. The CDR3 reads CASSPPTPGTSGIYYEQYF. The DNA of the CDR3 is TGTGCCAGCTCACCACCAACTCCCGGGACTAGCGGAATTTACTACGAGCAGTACTTC.